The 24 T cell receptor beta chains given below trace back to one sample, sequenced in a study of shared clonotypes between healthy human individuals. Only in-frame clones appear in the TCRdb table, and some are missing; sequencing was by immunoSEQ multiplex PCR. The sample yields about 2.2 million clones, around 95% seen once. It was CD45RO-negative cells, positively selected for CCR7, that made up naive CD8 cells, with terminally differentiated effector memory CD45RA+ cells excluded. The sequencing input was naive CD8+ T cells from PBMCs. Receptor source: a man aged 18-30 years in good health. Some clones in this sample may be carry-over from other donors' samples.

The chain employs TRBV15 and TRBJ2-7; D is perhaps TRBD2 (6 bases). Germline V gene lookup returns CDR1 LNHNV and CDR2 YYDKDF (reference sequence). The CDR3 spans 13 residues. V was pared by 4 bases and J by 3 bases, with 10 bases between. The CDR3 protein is CATSKGRDYEQYF. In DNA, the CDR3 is TGTGCCACCAGCAAGGGGCGGGACTACGAGCAGTACTTC.

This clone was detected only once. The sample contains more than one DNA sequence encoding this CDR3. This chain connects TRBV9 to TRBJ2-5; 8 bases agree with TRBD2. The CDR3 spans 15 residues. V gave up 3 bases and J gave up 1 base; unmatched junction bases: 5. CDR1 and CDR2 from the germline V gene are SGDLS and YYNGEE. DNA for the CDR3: TGTGCCAGCAGCGGAGGTACTAGCGGCCAAGAGACCCAGTACTTC. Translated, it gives CASSGGTSGQETQYF.

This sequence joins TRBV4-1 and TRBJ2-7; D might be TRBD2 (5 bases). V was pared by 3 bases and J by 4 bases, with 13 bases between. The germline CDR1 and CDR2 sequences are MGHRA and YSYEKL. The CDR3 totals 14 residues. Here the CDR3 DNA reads TGCGCCAGCAGCCAGGCTAGCCGCCTATACGAGCAGTACTTC. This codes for CASSQASRLYEQYF.

In DNA form, the CDR3 reads TGCAGCGGAGAATATAGCGGGGTCTTAGGTGGCACGCAGTATTTT. Translation gives CSGEYSGVLGGTQYF. This sequence joins TRBV29-1 and TRBJ2-3; 8 bases are shared with TRBD2. This CDR3 has 15 amino acids. Losses at the gene ends were 7 bases for V and 9 bases for J; bases not matched to a gene: 18. CDR1 is SQVTM, CDR2 ANQGSEA, per germline.

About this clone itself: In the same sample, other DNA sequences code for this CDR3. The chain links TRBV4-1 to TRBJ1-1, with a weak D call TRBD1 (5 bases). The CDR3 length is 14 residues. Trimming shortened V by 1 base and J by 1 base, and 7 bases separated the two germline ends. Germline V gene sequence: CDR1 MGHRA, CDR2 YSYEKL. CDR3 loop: CASSQVGGNTEAFF. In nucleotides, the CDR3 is TGCGCCAGCAGCCAAGTGGGGGGGAACACTGAAGCTTTCTTT.

This chain's CDR3 is CASSVGGGAGETQYF. The CDR3 bases are TGTGCCAGCAGCGTAGGAGGAGGTGCAGGAGAGACCCAGTACTTC. The chain links TRBV9 to TRBJ2-5, with TRBD2 as a possible D gene (5 bases). Trimming pared 0 bases from V and 4 bases from J, leaving 13 bases between. Germline CDR1 reads SGDLS; CDR2 reads YYNGEE. There are 15 residues in the CDR3.

CDR3 DNA: TGTGCCAGCAGGGGGAGGGACCTTTACTCTGGAAACACCATATATTTT. It is translated as CASRGRDLYSGNTIYF. The chain combines TRBV6-6 with TRBJ1-3, with D perhaps TRBD1 (5 bases). This CDR3 comprises 16 residues. Germline V lookup: CDR1 MNHNY, CDR2 SVGAGI (reference sequence). V lost 6 bases, J lost 0 bases, and 15 bases lay in between.

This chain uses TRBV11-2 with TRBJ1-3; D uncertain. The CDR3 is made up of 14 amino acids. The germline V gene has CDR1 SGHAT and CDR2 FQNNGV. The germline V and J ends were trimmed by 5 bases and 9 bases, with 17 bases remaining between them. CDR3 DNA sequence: TGTGCCAGCAGCCAGCGACGCGGTTCTGGCACCATATATTTT. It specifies CASSQRRGSGTIYF.

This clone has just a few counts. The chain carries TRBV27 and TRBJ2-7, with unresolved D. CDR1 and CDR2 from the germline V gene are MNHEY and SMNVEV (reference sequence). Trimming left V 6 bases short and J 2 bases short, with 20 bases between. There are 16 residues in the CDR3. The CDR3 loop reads CASSRAWKAETYEQYF. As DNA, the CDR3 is TGTGCCAGCAGCCGGGCCTGGAAGGCGGAGACCTACGAGCAGTACTTC.

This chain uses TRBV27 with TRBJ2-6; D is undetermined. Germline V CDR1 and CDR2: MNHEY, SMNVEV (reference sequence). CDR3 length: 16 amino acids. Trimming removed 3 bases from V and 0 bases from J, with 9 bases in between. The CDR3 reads CASSLTRSSGANVLTF. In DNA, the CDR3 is TGTGCCAGCAGTTTGACAAGGAGCTCTGGGGCCAACGTCCTGACTTTC.

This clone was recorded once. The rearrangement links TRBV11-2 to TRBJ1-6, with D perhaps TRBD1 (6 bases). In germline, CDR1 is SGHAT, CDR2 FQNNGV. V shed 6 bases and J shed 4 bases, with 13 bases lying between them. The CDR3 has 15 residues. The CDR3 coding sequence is TGTGCCAGCAGTCATAAGGACAGTTATAATTCACCCCTCCACTTT. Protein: CASSHKDSYNSPLHF.

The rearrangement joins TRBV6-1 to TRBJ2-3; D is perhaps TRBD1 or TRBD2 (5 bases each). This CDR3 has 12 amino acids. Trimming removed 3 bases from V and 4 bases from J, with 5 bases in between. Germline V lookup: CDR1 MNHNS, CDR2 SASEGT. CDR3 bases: TGTGCCAGCAGTGAGGGGGCAGATACGCAGTATTTT. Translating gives CASSEGADTQYF.

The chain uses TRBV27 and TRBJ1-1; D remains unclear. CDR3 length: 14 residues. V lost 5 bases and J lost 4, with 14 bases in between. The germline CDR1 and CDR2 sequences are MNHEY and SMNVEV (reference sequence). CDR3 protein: CASSRHLGGTEAFF. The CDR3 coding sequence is TGTGCCAGCAGTCGACACCTCGGCGGCACTGAAGCTTTCTTT.

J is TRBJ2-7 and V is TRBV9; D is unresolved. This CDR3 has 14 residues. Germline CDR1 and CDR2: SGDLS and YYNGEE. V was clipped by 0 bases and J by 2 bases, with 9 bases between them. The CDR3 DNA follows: TGTGCCAGCAGCGTAGAGGGCGACCCCTACGAGCAGTACTTC. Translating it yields CASSVEGDPYEQYF.

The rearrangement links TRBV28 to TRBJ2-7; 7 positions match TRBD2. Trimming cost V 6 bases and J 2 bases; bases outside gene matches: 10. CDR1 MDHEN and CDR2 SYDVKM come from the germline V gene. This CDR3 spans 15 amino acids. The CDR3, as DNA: TGTGCCAGCAGGCCCTGGGGCGGGAGTCCCTACGAGCAGTACTTC. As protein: CASRPWGGSPYEQYF.

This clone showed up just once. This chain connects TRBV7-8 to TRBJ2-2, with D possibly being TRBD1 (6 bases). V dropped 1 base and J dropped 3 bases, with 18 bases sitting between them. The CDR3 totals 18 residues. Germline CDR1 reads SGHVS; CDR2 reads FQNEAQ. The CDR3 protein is CASSLEPEKGHYTGELFF. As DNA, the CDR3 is TGTGCCAGCAGCTTAGAACCAGAAAAGGGACATTACACCGGGGAGCTGTTTTTT.

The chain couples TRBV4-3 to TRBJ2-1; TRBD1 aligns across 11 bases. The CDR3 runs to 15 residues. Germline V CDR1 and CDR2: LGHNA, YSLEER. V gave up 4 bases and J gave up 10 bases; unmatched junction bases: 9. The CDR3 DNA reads TGCGCCAGCAGCCCGGGGACAGGGGGGTCATGGGAGCAGTTCTTC. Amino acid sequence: CASSPGTGGSWEQFF.

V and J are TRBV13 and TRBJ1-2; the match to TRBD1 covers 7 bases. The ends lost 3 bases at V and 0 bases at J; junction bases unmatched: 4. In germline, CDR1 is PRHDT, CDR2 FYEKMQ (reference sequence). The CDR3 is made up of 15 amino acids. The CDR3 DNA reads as TGTGCCAGCAGCTTGCCGGGACAGTCTAACTATGGCTACACCTTC. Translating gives CASSLPGQSNYGYTF. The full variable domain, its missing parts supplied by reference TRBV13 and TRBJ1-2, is AAGVIQSPRHLIKEKRETATLKCYPIPRHDTVYWYQQGPGQDPQFLISFYEKMQSDKGSIPDRFSAQQFSDYHSELNMSSLELGDSALYFCASSLPGQSNYGYTFGSGTRLTVV.

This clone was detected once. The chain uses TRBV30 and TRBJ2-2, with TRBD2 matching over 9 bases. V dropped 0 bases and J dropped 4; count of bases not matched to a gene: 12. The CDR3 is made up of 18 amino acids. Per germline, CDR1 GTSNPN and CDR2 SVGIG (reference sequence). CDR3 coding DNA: TGTGCCTGGAGTGTACCTAATCTAGCGGGGTCGTCCACCGGGGAGCTGTTTTTT. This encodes CAWSVPNLAGSSTGELFF.

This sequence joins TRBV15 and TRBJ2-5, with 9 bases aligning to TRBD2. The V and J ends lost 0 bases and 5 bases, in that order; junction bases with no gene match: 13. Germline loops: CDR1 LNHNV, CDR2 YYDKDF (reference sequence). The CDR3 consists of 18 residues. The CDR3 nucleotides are TGTGCCACCAGCAGAGATGGGAGACTAGCGGTGTTGGGGGAGACCCAGTACTTC. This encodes CATSRDGRLAVLGETQYF. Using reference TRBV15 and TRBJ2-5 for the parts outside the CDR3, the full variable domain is DAMVIQNPRYQVTQFGKPVTLSCSQTLNHNVMYWYQQKSSQAPKLLFHYYDKDFNNEADTPDNFQSRRPNTSFCFLDIRSPGLGDTAMYLCATSRDGRLAVLGETQYFGPGTRLLVL.

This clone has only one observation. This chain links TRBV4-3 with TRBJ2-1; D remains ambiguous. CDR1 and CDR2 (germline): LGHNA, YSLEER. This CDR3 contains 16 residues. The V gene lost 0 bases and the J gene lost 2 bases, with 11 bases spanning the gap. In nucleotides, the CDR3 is TGCGCCAGCAGCCAAGATCGTTACAACGCCTACAATGAGCAGTTCTTC. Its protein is CASSQDRYNAYNEQFF.

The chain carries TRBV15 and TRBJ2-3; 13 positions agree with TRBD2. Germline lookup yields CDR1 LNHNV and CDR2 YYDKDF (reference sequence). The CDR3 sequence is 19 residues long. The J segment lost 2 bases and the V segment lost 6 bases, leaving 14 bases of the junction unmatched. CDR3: CATSTLEGTSGIYTDTQYF. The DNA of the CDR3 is TGTGCCACCAGTACCTTAGAAGGGACTAGCGGGATATACACAGATACGCAGTATTTT.

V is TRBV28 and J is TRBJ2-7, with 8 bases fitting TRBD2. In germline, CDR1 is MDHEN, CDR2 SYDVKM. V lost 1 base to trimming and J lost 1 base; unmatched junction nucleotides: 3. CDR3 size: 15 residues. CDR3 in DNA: TGTGCCAGCAGTTTATTGGGCGGGAGGTCCTACGAGCAGTACTTC. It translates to CASSLLGGRSYEQYF.

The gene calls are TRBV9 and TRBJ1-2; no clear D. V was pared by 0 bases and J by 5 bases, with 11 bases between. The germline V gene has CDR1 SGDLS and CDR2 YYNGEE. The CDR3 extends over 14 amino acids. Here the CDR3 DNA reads TGTGCCAGCAGCGTAGCTAGTGATTTTTATGGCTACACCTTC. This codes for CASSVASDFYGYTF.